These 29 T cell receptor beta chains were all obtained from the same sample, sequenced in a study of tumor-infiltrating lymphocytes in primary liver carcinoma. Making TCR beta cDNA involved around 540 ng total RNA and a constant-region primer. Libraries covering TCR beta were generated through three nested multiplex PCR rounds (using a slightly modified ARM-PCR). Each of the first two PCR rounds ran roughly 9 cycles with TRBV1-TRBV30 forward and C-beta reverse primers. TCRdb processed the multiplex PCR reads anew with MiXCR; each CDR3 protein has one entry. Among 90,000 to 110,000 distinct CDR3 sequences listed, around 84% were seen once. Co-extraction of RNA and DNA was performed on roughly 17-32 mg of unsorted bulk tissue. Sequenced material: liver tumor tissue from sampling region 3. Subset: tumor region T3, left-lateral pole. These receptor sequences come from a man aged 40-49 years with primary liver carcinoma and hepatitis B virus infection.

J is TRBJ1-1 and V is TRBV29-1, with 8 bases identical to TRBD1. With 7 bases clipped from V and 4 bases from J, the junction kept 14 bases outside the gene matches. The germline V gene has CDR1 SQVTM and CDR2 ANQGSEA. This CDR3 region has 15 residues. The CDR3: CSAGQGCEMITEAFF. As DNA, the CDR3 is TGCAGCGCTGGACAGGGCTGTGAGATGATCACTGAAGCTTTCTTT.

This clonotype was seen a handful of times. A much larger clone lies a single base off, so this may be a read error. This rearrangement joins TRBV7-9 to TRBJ1-3; maybe TRBD1 (5 bases). The germline CDR1 and CDR2 sequences are SEHNR and FQNEAQ (reference sequence). Trimming pared 5 bases from V and 0 bases from J, leaving 11 bases between. This CDR3 comprises 15 residues. The CDR3 sequence: CASSRDSGSGNTIYF. CDR3 sequence (DNA): TGTGCCAGCAGCCGGGACTCGGGCTCTGGAAACACCATATATTTT.

As for this clonotype: A read error is possible here, since a much larger clone lies one base away. V usage is TRBV28 and J usage is TRBJ2-7, with a tentative D call TRBD1 (7 bases). The germline V gene has CDR1 MDHEN and CDR2 SYDVKM. This CDR3 region has 13 residues. V lost 4 bases, J lost 11 bases, and 18 bases lay in between. The DNA for the CDR3 is TGTGCCAGCAGTTCAACACAGGGGTGGGAGGAGTACTTC. Translation gives CASSSTQGWEEYF. The complete variable domain, with remaining parts taken from reference TRBV28 and TRBJ2-7, reads DVKVTQSSRYLVKRTGEKVFLECVQDMDHENMFWYRQDPGLGLRLIYFSYDVKMKEKGDIPEGYSVSREKKERFSLILESASTNQTSMYLCASSSTQGWEEYFGPGTRLTVT.

Details on this clonotype: In this CDR3 the conserved last residue, phenylalanine or tryptophan, is missing, so a read error is likely. V is TRBV7-9 and J is TRBJ2-5; perhaps TRBD2 as D (6 bases). The ends were cut back, 1 base at V and 4 bases at J, with 10 bases in the middle. This CDR3 is built from 14 residues. Germline CDR1 reads SEHNR; CDR2 reads FQNEAQ (reference sequence). Here the CDR3 reads CASSLVAALETQYY. The CDR3, as DNA: TGTGCCAGCAGCTTAGTAGCGGCATTAGAGACCCAGTACTAC.

To note about this clonotype: A much larger clone lies one base from this, so it may be a read error. The chain recombines TRBV28 with TRBJ1-2; D unresolved. This CDR3 has 15 residues. Looked up from germline, CDR1 is MDHEN and CDR2 is SYDVKM. The CDR3 is CTSSSLADPGYGYTF. CDR3 in DNA: TGTACCAGCAGTTCCCTCGCTGACCCGGGGTATGGCTACACCTTC.

Concerning this clonotype itself: Sequence at one end of the junction differs from germline and may be a read error. This sequence joins TRBV24-1 and TRBJ1-5, with D unresolved. From germline, CDR1 is KGHDR and CDR2 SFDVKD. CDR3 length: 12 residues. The CDR3 nucleotides are TGTGTCGCGGGTTTCGGCAATCGGCCCCAGCATTTT. This translates into CVAGFGNRPQHF.

This clonotype occurred once. Mismatch with germline at one junction end may stem from a read error. This chain joins TRBV29-1 and TRBJ1-1, with 8 bases that match TRBD1. Germline lookup yields CDR1 SQVTM and CDR2 ANQGSEA. This CDR3 has 14 residues. Here the CDR3 DNA reads TGCAGCGTGACAGGGGATGTAATGAACACTGAAGCCTTCTTT. Translation gives CSVTGDVMNTEAFF.

This clonotype was recorded once. The CDR3 carries no conserved terminal phenylalanine or tryptophan, so it likely arises from a read error. The CDR3 protein is CSAMTSETGTPYEQYL. The CDR3 DNA reads as TGCAGTGCCATGACATCTGAGACCGGCACTCCCTACGAGCAGTACTTA. J is TRBJ2-7 and V is TRBV29-1; D remains unclear. CDR1 SQVTM and CDR2 ANQGSEA come from the germline V gene. The CDR3 has 16 residues.

In regard to this clonotype: The junction departs from germline at one end; a sequencing error may be responsible. V and J are TRBV4-2 and TRBJ2-3; D is perhaps TRBD1 (5 bases). The CDR3 has 16 residues. Germline V CDR1 and CDR2: LGHNA, YNFKEQ. Here the CDR3 reads CASSQNLGIRGGTQYF. CDR3 DNA sequence: TGTGCCAGCAGCCAAAATTTGGGGATTAGGGGCGGTACGCAGTATTTC.

On this clonotype itself: The junction departs from the called germline gene at one end, perhaps through a read error. The V gene is TRBV5-6, the J gene TRBJ2-1; 10 nucleotides match TRBD2. This CDR3 is 16 amino acids long. The germline CDR1 and CDR2 sequences are SGHDT and YYEEEE. The CDR3 nucleotides are TGTGCCGGCAGCTCGTCTGGGAGCGGGAGGGACAATGAGCAGTTCTTC. Protein sequence: CAGSSSGSGRDNEQFF. Variable domain in full (rest from reference TRBV5-6 and TRBJ2-1): DAGVTQSPTHLIKTRGQQVTLRCSPKSGHDTVSWYQQALGQGPQFIFQYYEEEERQRGNFPDRFSGHQFPNYSSELNVNALLLGDSALYLCAGSSSGSGRDNEQFFGPGTRLTVL.

This clonotype was counted only a few times. The chain carries TRBV12-3 or TRBV12-4 and TRBJ2-5; D ambiguous. The CDR3 is 13 residues long. Trimming left V 9 bases short and J 4 bases short, with 15 bases between. The CDR3 DNA is TGTGCCAGTAGCCGGAGCGCGACAGAGACCCAGTACTTC. Translating it yields CASSRSATETQYF.

Concerning this clonotype itself: The junction departs from germline at one end; a sequencing error may be responsible. The V and J genes are TRBV6-2 or TRBV6-3 and TRBJ1-2; D might be TRBD1 (5 bases). CDR3 length: 15 amino acids. The germline CDR1 and CDR2 sequences are MNHEY and SVGEGT. The CDR3 sequence: CDSSYTGRDHYGYTF. The CDR3 nucleotides read TGTGACAGCAGTTACACCGGCAGGGATCACTATGGCTACACGTTC.

Details on this clonotype: At one end, the junction sequence differs from germline, possibly due to a read error. DNA for the CDR3: TGTGCTAGCAGTTACCCTGTAGCCTGCCGCACCTACGAGCAGTACTTC. It specifies CASSYPVACRTYEQYF. V is TRBV6-6 and J is TRBJ2-7; no reliable D call. From germline, CDR1 is MNHNY and CDR2 SVGAGI (reference sequence). CDR3 length: 16 amino acids.

In this sample, this clonotype turned up many times. The chain uses TRBV21-1 and TRBJ2-7; TRBD2 is taken as the D call from the table, unchecked against the DNA. TRBV21-1 is tagged as a pseudogene. CDR3 length equals 14 residues. Written as DNA, the CDR3 is TGTGCCAGCAGCAAAGGAAAGCGGGAGAACGAGCAGTACTTC. Translated: CASSKGKRENEQYF.

Concerning this clonotype: The missing conserved phenylalanine or tryptophan at the end of this CDR3 makes a read error likely. This chain uses TRBV29-1 with TRBJ2-7; D remains ambiguous. V was cut by 7 bases and J by 2 bases, with 24 bases left in between. Per germline, CDR1 SQVTM and CDR2 ANQGSEA. The CDR3 has 16 residues. The CDR3 sequence: CSAMTSGIGTAYEQYI. In nucleotides, the CDR3 is TGCAGCGCCATGACTTCTGGGATCGGCACTGCCTACGAGCAGTACATC.

About this clonotype itself: The germline gene is not matched at one end of the junction; a read error may be the cause. The chain recombines TRBV6-5 with TRBJ1-1; 7 bases are shared with TRBD1. Germline V gives CDR1 MNHEY, CDR2 SVGAGI. This CDR3 has 14 amino acids. The CDR3 region is CSSSVTGKDTEAYF. CDR3 DNA sequence: TGTTCCAGCAGTGTGACAGGGAAGGACACTGAAGCTTACTTT.

The V call is TRBV28, the J call TRBJ1-5, with TRBD1 matching over 8 bases. With V trimmed by 7 bases and J by 3 bases, 11 bases remained unmatched. Germline V lookup: CDR1 MDHEN, CDR2 SYDVKM. The CDR3 covers 16 residues. CDR3 loop: CASNSGTGGLNQPQHF. The CDR3 DNA follows: TGTGCCAGCAATTCAGGCACAGGGGGACTCAATCAGCCCCAGCATTTT.

Concerning this clonotype: A much larger clone lies one base from this, so it may be a read error. The rearrangement joins TRBV5-1 to TRBJ2-5, with D perhaps TRBD2 (5 bases). This CDR3 has 15 amino acids. Between the trimmed V and J ends, which lost 0 bases and 1 base, there was a span of 10 bases. Germline CDR1 SGHRS, CDR2 YFSETQ. The CDR3 sequence: CASSLDGKAQETQYF. CDR3 coding DNA: TGCGCCAGCAGCTTGGACGGGAAGGCCCAAGAGACCCAGTACTTC.

Points on this clonotype: This could be a read error, since a much larger clone is one nucleotide away. V usage is TRBV20-1 and J usage is TRBJ2-5, with D perhaps TRBD2 (7 bases). Germline V lookup: CDR1 DFQATT, CDR2 SNEGSKA (reference sequence). The CDR3 is made up of 12 amino acids. The CDR3, as DNA: TGCAGTCCACGGGGGGCAGCAGAGACCCAGCACTTC. Encoded protein: CSPRGAAETQHF.

As for this clonotype: A much more abundant neighbour one base away suggests this may be a read error. The chain joins TRBV20-1 to TRBJ1-2; no firm D call. Germline assignment: CDR1 DFQATT and CDR2 SNEGSKA (reference sequence). V lost 5 bases and J 8 bases, leaving 15 bases between the germline ends. The CDR3 is 12 residues long. CDR3 in DNA: TGCAGTGCTGGACCCTGGGCCGGGGGCTACACCTTC. It specifies CSAGPWAGGYTF.

In its sample, this clonotype was seen a few times. This chain connects TRBV4-2 to TRBJ2-7, with 10 bases identical to TRBD2. The CDR3 loop spans 17 amino acids. Unmatched junction bases numbered 14, after V lost 1 base and J lost 8 bases. Germline assignment: CDR1 LGHNA and CDR2 YNFKEQ. The DNA for the CDR3 is TGTGCCAGCAGCCAAGGCCTCGCTAGCGGGAGAACTTACAAGCAGTACTTC. Encoded protein: CASSQGLASGRTYKQYF.

Comment on this clonotype: Germline is not matched at one junction end, which may reflect a read error. The chain recombines TRBV6-1 with TRBJ2-1, with TRBD2 matching 9 bases. The CDR3 sequence is 14 residues long. The germline gives CDR1 MNHNS, CDR2 SASEGT. CDR3 in DNA: TGTGCCAGTAGGGGTTATAGCGGGAGAAATGAGCTGCTCTTC. Translated: CASRGYSGRNELLF.

In regard to this clonotype: This CDR3 fails to terminate in the conserved phenylalanine or tryptophan, so it likely reflects a read error. This sequence joins TRBV5-6 and TRBJ2-5; 7 bases agree with TRBD1. V dropped 2 bases and J dropped 9; count of bases not matched to a gene: 10. This CDR3 has 14 residues. Germline CDR1 SGHDT, CDR2 YYEEEE. The CDR3 sequence is CASSLGRQGLPQYY. In nucleotides, the CDR3 is TGTGCCAGCAGCTTAGGGCGACAGGGTCTGCCCCAGTACTAC.

Comment on this clonotype: At one end the junction does not follow the germline gene, possibly because of a read error. The J gene is TRBJ2-7, the V gene TRBV13; D uncertain. The CDR3 loop spans 13 amino acids. In germline, CDR1 is PRHDT, CDR2 FYEKMQ (reference sequence). CDR3 nucleotides: TGTGCCAGCAGCTTAATCCGTGGCTACAAGCAGTACTTC. Protein sequence: CASSLIRGYKQYF.

In this sample, this clonotype turned up once. A single base separates this from a much larger clone, so it may be a read error. The chain has TRBV5-1 and TRBJ1-1; D perhaps matches TRBD1 (6 bases). This CDR3 contains 15 residues. The germline V gene has CDR1 SGHRS and CDR2 YFSETQ. The DNA for the CDR3 is TGCGCCAGCAGCTTGGATAATCCGGGGGGCACTGAAGTTTTCTTT. This encodes CASSLDNPGGTEVFF.

Note on this clonotype: The junction departs from the called germline gene at one end, perhaps through a read error. V and J are TRBV28 and TRBJ2-5; 8 bases line up with TRBD1. In germline, CDR1 is MDHEN, CDR2 SYDVKM. The CDR3 extends over 14 amino acids. This chain's CDR3 is CTSTPDRVVETQYF. The DNA of the CDR3 is TGTACCAGCACGCCGGACAGGGTGGTGGAGACCCAGTACTTC.

A note on this clonotype: Relative to the germline gene, one junction end is altered; a read error may explain this. J is TRBJ2-5 and V is TRBV29-1; D might be TRBD1 or TRBD2, each matching 5 bases. The CDR3 sequence is 12 residues long. Germline V CDR1 and CDR2: SQVTM, ANQGSEA. In nucleotides, the CDR3 is TGCAGCGCACCCGGGGCCCAAGAGATCCAGTACTTC. Its protein product is CSAPGAQEIQYF.

This clonotype occurred a few times. The chain uses TRBV9 and TRBJ1-1; D gene unclear. V was clipped by 1 base and J by 3 bases, with 10 bases between them. Germline CDR1 SGDLS, CDR2 YYNGEE. The CDR3 is made up of 14 amino acids. Here the CDR3 reads CASSVTQIDTEAFF. Here the CDR3 DNA reads TGTGCCAGCAGCGTAACTCAGATCGACACTGAAGCTTTCTTT.

Worth noting for this clonotype: One junction end disagrees with the germline gene, perhaps due to a read error. The chain carries TRBV29-1 and TRBJ1-1, with D unclear. The germline V gene has CDR1 SQVTM and CDR2 ANQGSEA. The CDR3 runs 11 residues. CDR3 loop: CSVEFDTKAFF. The CDR3 DNA is TGCAGTGTTGAATTCGACACTAAAGCTTTCTTT.